This T cell receptor beta chain appears in the sequencing data of a study of blood T cell repertoires in COVID-19 (dated by TCRdb to about 2020). Some background on the complete study: Samples covering the acute and convalescent phases of COVID-19 were provided by collaborators in the United States, Italy and Spain. Samples came from the ongoing ImmuneRACE study (first 160 participants) plus 1,254 subjects from 6 global collaborators. The material from the prospective study consisted of cDNA or gDNA derived from T cells, B-cell-depleted T cells, or PBMCs. The repertoires were made available in a free public database intended to serve as a resource for research on the immune response to SARS-CoV-2. Where HLA class I and class II types were available, the types were taken from metadata supplied by the sample provider, not from assay-based typing. Deeply sampled blood TCRbeta repertoires from subjects exposed to, actively infected with, or recovered from COVID-19 were included in the dataset. A de-identified subject ID, COVID-19 status, age in years and sex were almost always included in the sample metadata. On the study overall, not on this receptor specifically: The quantity of clinical and demographic metadata differed by source and by participant and was supplied without curation.

In regard to this clone: It lacks a known antigen. There are no base qualities to consult, and no much larger clone falls within one base.

The collaborating institutions used their own protocols to collect whole blood in K2EDTA tubes. For TCRbeta analysis, collaborator samples were shipped as frozen whole blood, as isolated PBMCs, or as DNA extracted from either sample type. TCRbeta CDR3 regions were amplified from genomic DNA using the immunoSEQ Assay, a bias-controlled multiplex PCR. Per the original workflow: Within the assay, amplification of reference gene primers was used to estimate how many nucleated cells each sample contained. To quantify the absolute abundance of each unique TCRbeta CDR3 rearrangement, sequence reads were collapsed and filtered. For each sample, productive Simpson clonality was calculated as the square root of Simpson's diversity index across productive rearrangements. Imported from immuneACCESS, the table was reduced by TCRdb to in-frame sequences with V and J called. These copies leave out some clones; in studies compared against another copy, an unresolved V gene accounts for under half, and the cause of the remainder is not known. The V and J calls and clone size come from that table; D and trimming were worked out from the DNA. For this sample there are roughly 160,000 clones; 86% appear just once. Of the sample, 5.5% to 7% is held by the ten largest clones.

The cysteine opens and the phenylalanine closes a CDR3 of 14 amino acids. Left in the record is the CDR3 DNA by itself, 42 bases read in frame from the first base. The germline V gene sets CDR1 to ENHRY and CDR2 to SYGVKD. V loses 5 bases at its end and J loses 3 bases; junction bases beyond the gene matches: 1. The V and J segments used are TRBV10-3 and TRBJ2-2; TRBD1 matches 9 bases in the middle. The receptor was isolated from a man aged 45 to 65 with active or convalescent COVID-19. The sequencing sample was made of peripheral blood. The DNA is TGTGCCATCAGTCGGACAGGGGACACCGGGGAGCTGTTTTTT. Translated, this gives CAISRTGDTGELFF.